Presented here are 29 T cell receptor beta chains from one specimen sequenced in a study of T cell responses to AZD1222 COVID-19 vaccine. Repertoires were generated with immunoSEQ multiplex PCR, while TCRdb's copy carries only in-frame clones and drops some. The data contain approximately 150,000 clones, about 90% of them singletons. This sample comprised peripheral blood, obtained on day 0 of AZD1222 vaccination. Receptors were obtained from an adult in good health.

This clone was detected only once. The chain combines TRBV2 with TRBJ1-2; the D is unclear. V gave up 6 bases and J gave up 3 bases, with 11 bases separating them. The CDR3 covers 13 residues. The germline V gene encodes CDR1 SNHLY and CDR2 FYNNEI. The CDR3 coding sequence is TGTGCCAGCAGGGCTACAGAAGACTATGGCTACACCTTC. This translates into CASRATEDYGYTF.

V usage is TRBV2 and J usage is TRBJ2-2; D is possibly TRBD1 (6 bases). V gave up 1 base and J gave up 1 base, with 7 bases separating them. The germline V gene has CDR1 SNHLY and CDR2 FYNNEI. The CDR3 sequence is 15 residues long. The CDR3 DNA sequence: TGTGCCAGCAGTGAAGGGACAGTGAACACCGGGGAGCTGTTTTTT. Translated: CASSEGTVNTGELFF.

The count of this clone is one. CDR3 DNA: TGTGCCAGCAGTTACTCGCCTTTGGGAGACACCGGGGAGCTGTTTTTT. Its translation: CASSYSPLGDTGELFF. This chain connects TRBV6-5 to TRBJ2-2, with D perhaps matching TRBD2 (5 bases). The CDR3 runs 16 residues. Trimming removed 0 bases at V and 3 bases at J, with 11 bases between. Per germline, CDR1 MNHEY and CDR2 SVGAGI.

This chain joins TRBV6-5 and TRBJ2-4, with a possible D match to TRBD1 (6 bases). Looked up from germline, CDR1 is MNHEY and CDR2 is SVGAGI. V gave up 8 bases and J gave up 7 bases, with 21 bases separating them. This CDR3 is built from 15 residues. CDR3 sequence: CASEPQGWVANIQYF. Written as DNA, the CDR3 is TGTGCCAGCGAGCCCCAGGGGTGGGTAGCGAACATTCAGTACTTC.

The chain carries TRBV18 and TRBJ1-1; 7 bases fit TRBD1. The CDR3 runs 16 residues. The germline gives CDR1 KGHSH, CDR2 LQKENI. V lost 1 base and J lost 4; bases outside the gene matches: 9. The CDR3 region has the DNA TGTGCCAGCTCACCACGGGGAGGGGGCGAAGGCACTGAAGCTTTCTTT. Translated, it gives CASSPRGGGEGTEAFF.

The chain couples TRBV2 to TRBJ2-3; possibly TRBD2 for D (6 bases). Germline V lookup: CDR1 SNHLY, CDR2 FYNNEI. The V end was cut by 4 bases, the J end by 4 bases, with 12 bases between. The CDR3 covers 14 residues. CDR3 coding DNA: TGTGCCAGCAGTGTGATGACGGGGGCAGATACGCAGTATTTT. This sequence encodes CASSVMTGADTQYF.

V gene TRBV5-4 combines with J gene TRBJ1-3, with a tentative D call TRBD1 (5 bases). Germline V CDR1 and CDR2: SGHNT, YYREEE (reference sequence). The CDR3 is made up of 17 amino acids. With 2 bases removed from V and 1 base from J, the gap between germline ends came to 16 bases. CDR3 sequence reads: CASSFSFGGGSGNTIYF. CDR3 sequence (DNA): TGTGCCAGCAGCTTTAGTTTCGGGGGAGGTTCTGGAAACACCATATATTTT. Supplemented by reference TRBV5-4 and TRBJ1-3, the full variable domain reads ETGVTQSPTHLIKTRGQQVTLRCSSQSGHNTVSWYQQALGQGPQFIFQYYREEENGRGNFPPRFSGLQFPNYSSELNVNALELDDSALYLCASSFSFGGGSGNTIYFGEGSWLTVV.

The chain employs TRBV19 and TRBJ2-1, with TRBD1 matching over 12 bases. J lost 7 bases, V lost 4 bases, and 5 bases had no gene match. The CDR3 has 15 residues. Germline lookup yields CDR1 LNHDA and CDR2 SQIVND (reference sequence). Here the CDR3 reads CASSTRDRGLNEQFF. Written as DNA, the CDR3 is TGTGCCAGTAGTACCCGGGACAGGGGGCTGAATGAGCAGTTCTTC.

V is TRBV30 and J is TRBJ2-7; D gene ambiguous. This CDR3 spans 14 amino acids. The germline V gene encodes CDR1 GTSNPN and CDR2 SVGIG (reference sequence). Trimming stripped 0 bases from V and 0 bases from J, with 9 bases between. In nucleotides, the CDR3 is TGTGCCTGGAGTGTAATGGACCACTCCTACGAGCAGTACTTC. It is translated as CAWSVMDHSYEQYF.

The genes are TRBV28 and TRBJ2-3, with D unclear. The CDR3 consists of 14 residues. Deletions cut 2 bases from V and 3 bases from J, with 9 bases between. The germline CDR1 and CDR2 sequences are MDHEN and SYDVKM. This chain's CDR3 is CASSLRRTTDTQYF. The CDR3 bases are TGTGCCAGCAGTTTACGGAGAACAACAGATACGCAGTATTTT. The full variable domain, with the rest looked up from reference TRBV28 and TRBJ2-3, is DVKVTQSSRYLVKRTGEKVFLECVQDMDHENMFWYRQDPGLGLRLIYFSYDVKMKEKGDIPEGYSVSREKKERFSLILESASTNQTSMYLCASSLRRTTDTQYFGPGTRLTVL.

This chain links TRBV3-1 (or the pseudogene TRBV3-2) with TRBJ1-3; D ambiguous. The V gene's germline CDR1 is LGHDT and CDR2 YNNKEL (reference sequence). CDR3 length equals 15 residues. Trimming removed 0 bases at V and 0 bases at J, with 6 bases between. As DNA, the CDR3 is TGTGCCAGCAGCCAAGAACAGAGCTCTGGAAACACCATATATTTT. It translates to CASSQEQSSGNTIYF.

V usage is TRBV14 and J usage is TRBJ2-3; unclear D gene. The V gene lost 4 bases and the J gene lost 3 bases, with 11 bases spanning the gap. This CDR3 contains 14 residues. Germline-derived CDR1 and CDR2 are SGHDN and FVKESK. This CDR3 reads CASSPQVTTDTQYF. CDR3 nucleotides: TGTGCCAGCAGCCCCCAAGTAACGACAGATACGCAGTATTTT.

This sequence joins TRBV5-1 and TRBJ1-1; D is possibly TRBD1 (5 bases). Germline values: CDR1 SGHRS, CDR2 YFSETQ. Trimming left V 6 bases short and J 5 bases short, with 17 bases between. The CDR3 contains 14 residues. CDR3 amino acids: CASTTTGRGTEAFF. The CDR3 DNA sequence: TGCGCCAGCACCACCACGGGCCGGGGGACTGAAGCTTTCTTT.

The J gene is TRBJ2-3, the V gene TRBV12-5; D remains ambiguous. Germline V gene data show CDR1 as LGHNT and CDR2 as FRNRAP. Between the trimmed V and J ends, which lost 4 bases and 2 bases, there was a span of 10 bases. The CDR3 totals 14 residues. CDR3 sequence: CASGSELFTDTQYF. For the CDR3, the DNA is TGTGCTAGTGGTTCGGAGCTGTTCACAGATACGCAGTATTTT.

The chain links TRBV19 to TRBJ2-1, with 12 bases lining up with TRBD2. J gave up 9 bases and V 1 base, and 7 bases lay outside the gene matches. This CDR3 is built from 16 residues. Germline-derived CDR1 and CDR2 are LNHDA and SQIVND (reference sequence). The CDR3: CASSIGLAGAPGEQFF. In nucleotides, the CDR3 is TGTGCCAGTAGTATAGGACTAGCGGGAGCCCCGGGTGAGCAGTTCTTC.

The chain uses TRBV28 and TRBJ1-2; the D is unclear. From germline, CDR1 is MDHEN and CDR2 SYDVKM. V was clipped by 10 bases and J by 0 bases, with 15 bases between them. The CDR3 runs to 14 residues. CDR3 DNA: TGTGCCACCGTGACACCAATAGCTAACTATGGCTACACCTTC. Protein sequence: CATVTPIANYGYTF.

The CDR3 DNA reads TGTGCCAGCAGCAAATGGGACAGGAACACTGAAGCTTTCTTT. Protein: CASSKWDRNTEAFF. This chain connects TRBV21-1 to TRBJ1-1; the table names TRBD1, a call not compared with the DNA. TRBV21-1 is an annotated pseudogene. CDR3 length: 14 amino acids.

CDR3 loop: CASSPSRGSSPLHF. The CDR3 region has the DNA TGTGCCAGCAGTCCTTCAAGGGGTTCTTCACCCCTCCACTTT. The rearrangement links TRBV2 to TRBJ1-6; TRBD1 might be the D (5 bases). V was clipped by 5 bases and J by 9 bases, with 14 bases between them. CDR3 length equals 14 residues. CDR1 SNHLY and CDR2 FYNNEI come from the germline V gene.

The J gene is TRBJ2-5, the V gene TRBV15, with TRBD2 matching over 11 bases. The junction had 19 bases not matched to a gene; V was cut back by 3 bases and J by 4 bases. CDR3 length: 20 residues. CDR1 is LNHNV and CDR2 is YYDKDF in the germline V gene (reference sequence). CDR3 bases: TGTGCCACCAGCAGTCCTACGGGACTAGCGGCCTTGGGTCGGCGAGAGACCCAGTACTTC. Translated, it gives CATSSPTGLAALGRRETQYF.

This chain's CDR3 is CASALGQGSEKLFF. Written as DNA, the CDR3 is TGTGCCAGCGCCTTAGGACAGGGGAGTGAAAAACTGTTTTTT. The V and J genes are TRBV7-2 and TRBJ1-4, with 9 bases matching TRBD1. V shed 8 bases, J shed 7 bases, and the junction held 8 bases outside the gene matches. This CDR3 region has 14 residues. CDR1 SGHTA and CDR2 FQGNSA come from the germline V gene.

Remarks on this clone: Other nucleotide sequences in the sample specify the same CDR3. This sequence joins TRBV7-9 and TRBJ2-1, with TRBD1 matching over 7 bases. The J segment lost 8 bases and the V segment lost 1 base, leaving 2 bases of the junction unmatched. The germline gives CDR1 SEHNR, CDR2 FQNEAQ (reference sequence). This CDR3 comprises 13 residues. Here the CDR3 reads CASSLVGGDEQFF. In nucleotides, the CDR3 is TGTGCCAGCAGCTTAGTAGGGGGCGATGAGCAGTTCTTC.

The chain uses TRBV5-1 and TRBJ1-3; D unresolved. The CDR3 length is 13 residues. The ends were cut back, 6 bases at V and 0 bases at J, with 7 bases in the middle. Germline CDR1 reads SGHRS; CDR2 reads YFSETQ. The CDR3 DNA reads as TGCGCCAGCAAGCAAGACTCTGGAAACACCATATATTTT. Protein: CASKQDSGNTIYF.

J is TRBJ1-2 and V is TRBV5-6; 7 positions agree with TRBD1. This CDR3 has 14 amino acids. Germline values: CDR1 SGHDT, CDR2 YYEEEE. J was trimmed by 4 bases and V by 3 bases; bases with no gene match: 6. The CDR3 protein is CASSSLTGTYGYTF. As DNA, the CDR3 is TGTGCCAGCAGCTCCCTGACAGGGACCTATGGCTACACCTTC.

The chain uses TRBV4-3 and TRBJ2-7; D remains ambiguous. The CDR3 is made up of 15 amino acids. V shed 0 bases and J shed 0 bases, with 9 bases lying between them. Germline V gene lookup returns CDR1 LGHNA and CDR2 YSLEER. The CDR3 loop is CASSQEGKNSYEQYF. Here the CDR3 DNA reads TGCGCCAGCAGCCAAGAGGGAAAAAACTCCTACGAGCAGTACTTC.

This rearrangement joins TRBV28 to TRBJ1-5, with 8 bases that match TRBD1. The CDR3 consists of 17 residues. With V trimmed by 4 bases and J by 3 bases, 11 bases remained unmatched. Germline V gives CDR1 MDHEN, CDR2 SYDVKM. CDR3 loop: CASSSMRNRGFNQPQHF. The DNA of the CDR3 is TGTGCCAGCAGTTCCATGAGGAACAGGGGGTTCAATCAGCCCCAGCATTTT.

The chain has TRBV27 and TRBJ2-7; D is unclear. V shed 5 bases and J shed 2 bases, with 13 bases lying between them. The CDR3 runs to 14 residues. Per the germline V gene, CDR1 is MNHEY and CDR2 is SMNVEV (reference sequence). The CDR3 here is CASSPNPRPYEQYF. DNA for the CDR3: TGTGCCAGCAGTCCAAACCCCCGGCCCTACGAGCAGTACTTC.

The chain links TRBV5-1 to TRBJ2-7; D might be TRBD1 (6 bases). The CDR3 runs to 16 residues. The V gene lost 1 base and the J gene lost 0 bases, with 14 bases spanning the gap. Germline V gene sequence: CDR1 SGHRS, CDR2 YFSETQ. This chain's CDR3 is CASSLRASGDSYEQYF. The CDR3 DNA reads as TGCGCCAGCAGCTTGAGGGCCTCAGGGGACTCCTACGAGCAGTACTTC.

The chain combines TRBV6-4 with TRBJ2-3; unclear D gene. This CDR3 contains 13 residues. Germline V lookup: CDR1 MRHNA, CDR2 SNTAGT. V lost 2 bases, J lost 2 bases, and 5 bases lay in between. CDR3 protein: CASSDTNTDTQYF. CDR3 coding DNA: TGTGCCAGCAGTGACACTAACACAGATACGCAGTATTTT.

The chain combines TRBV19 with TRBJ2-7; the D gene is possibly TRBD2 (6 bases). The V gene's germline CDR1 is LNHDA and CDR2 SQIVND (reference sequence). The length of the CDR3 is 12 residues. V lost 5 bases and J lost 5, with 10 bases in between. CDR3 residues: CASSEGGNEQYF. The CDR3 DNA is TGTGCCAGTAGTGAAGGAGGGAACGAGCAGTACTTC.